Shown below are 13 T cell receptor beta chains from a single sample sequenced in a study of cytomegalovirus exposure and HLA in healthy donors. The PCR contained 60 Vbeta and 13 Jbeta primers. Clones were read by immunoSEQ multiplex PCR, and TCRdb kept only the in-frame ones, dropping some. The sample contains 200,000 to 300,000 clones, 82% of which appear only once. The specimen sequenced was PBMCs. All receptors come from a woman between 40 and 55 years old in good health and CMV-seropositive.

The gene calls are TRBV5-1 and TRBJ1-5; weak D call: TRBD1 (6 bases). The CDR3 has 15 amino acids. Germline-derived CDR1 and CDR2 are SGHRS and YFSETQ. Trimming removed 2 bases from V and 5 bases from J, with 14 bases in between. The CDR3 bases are TGCGCCAGCAGCTTCTCAGGGGTCATGGATCAGCCCCAGCATTTT. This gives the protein CASSFSGVMDQPQHF.

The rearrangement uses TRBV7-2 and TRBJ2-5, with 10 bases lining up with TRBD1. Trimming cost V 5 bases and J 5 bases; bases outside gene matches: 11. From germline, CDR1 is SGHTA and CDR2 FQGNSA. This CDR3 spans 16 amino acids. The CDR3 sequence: CASSPIGQGGRETQYF. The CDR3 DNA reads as TGTGCCAGCAGCCCTATTGGACAGGGGGGGAGGGAGACCCAGTACTTC.

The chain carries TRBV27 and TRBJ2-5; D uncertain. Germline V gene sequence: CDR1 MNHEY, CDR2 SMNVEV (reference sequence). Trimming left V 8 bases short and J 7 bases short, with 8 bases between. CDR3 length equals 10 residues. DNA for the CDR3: TGTGCCAGCGGGCGTATGACCCAGTACTTC. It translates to CASGRMTQYF.

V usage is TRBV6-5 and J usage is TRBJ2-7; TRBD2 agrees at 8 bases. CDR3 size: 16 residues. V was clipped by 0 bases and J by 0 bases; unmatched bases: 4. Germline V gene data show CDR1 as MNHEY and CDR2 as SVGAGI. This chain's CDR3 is CASSYSKTSASYEQYF. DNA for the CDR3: TGTGCCAGCAGTTACTCGAAGACTAGCGCCTCCTACGAGCAGTACTTC.

The CDR3 here is CASSVGQGGTGELFF. CDR3 sequence (DNA): TGTGCCAGCAGCGTTGGACAGGGGGGCACCGGGGAGCTGTTTTTT. The rearrangement uses TRBV9 and TRBJ2-2; 10 bases map to TRBD1. The length of the CDR3 is 15 residues. The germline V gene has CDR1 SGDLS and CDR2 YYNGEE. Unmatched junction bases numbered 2, after V lost 2 bases and J lost 4 bases. Full variable domain (remainder filled in from reference TRBV9 and TRBJ2-2): DSGVTQTPKHLITATGQRVTLRCSPRSGDLSVYWYQQSLDQGLQFLIQYYNGEERAKGNILERFSAQQFPDLHSELNLSSLELGDSALYFCASSVGQGGTGELFFGEGSRLTVL.

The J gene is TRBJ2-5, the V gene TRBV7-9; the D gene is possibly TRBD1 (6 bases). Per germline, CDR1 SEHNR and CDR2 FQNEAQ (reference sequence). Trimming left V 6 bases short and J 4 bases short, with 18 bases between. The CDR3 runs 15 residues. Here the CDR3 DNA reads TGTGCCAGCAGTCCGGGCCGGCTAGGGGGAGAGACCCAGTACTTC. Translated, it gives CASSPGRLGGETQYF.

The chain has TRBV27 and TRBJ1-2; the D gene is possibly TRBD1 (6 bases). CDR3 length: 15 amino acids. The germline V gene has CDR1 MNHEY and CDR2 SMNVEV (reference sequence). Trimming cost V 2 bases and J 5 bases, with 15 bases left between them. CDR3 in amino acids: CASSLGVRGGYGYTF. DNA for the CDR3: TGTGCCAGCAGTTTAGGGGTCAGGGGTGGGTATGGCTACACCTTC.

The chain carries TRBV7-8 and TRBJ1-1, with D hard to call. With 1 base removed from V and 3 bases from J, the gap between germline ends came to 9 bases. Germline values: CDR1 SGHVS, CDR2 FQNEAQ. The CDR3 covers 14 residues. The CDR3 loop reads CASSLVVADTEAFF. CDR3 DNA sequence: TGTGCCAGCAGCTTAGTAGTCGCGGACACTGAAGCTTTCTTT. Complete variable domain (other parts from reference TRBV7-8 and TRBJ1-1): GAGVSQSPRYKVAKRGQDVALRCDPISGHVSLFWYQQALGQGPEFLTYFQNEAQLDKSGLPSDRFFAERPEGSVSTLKIQRTQQEDSAVYLCASSLVVADTEAFFGQGTRLTVV.

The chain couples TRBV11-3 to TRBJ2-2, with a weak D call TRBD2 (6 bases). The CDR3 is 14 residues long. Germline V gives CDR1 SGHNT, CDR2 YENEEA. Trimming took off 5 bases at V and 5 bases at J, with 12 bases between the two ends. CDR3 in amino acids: CASSPGRGTGELFF. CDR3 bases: TGTGCCAGCAGCCCGGGACGGGGGACCGGGGAGCTGTTTTTT. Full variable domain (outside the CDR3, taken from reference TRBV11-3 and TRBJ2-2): EAGVVQSPRYKIIEKKQPVAFWCNPISGHNTLYWYLQNLGQGPELLIRYENEEAVDDSQLPKDRFSAERLKGVDSTLKIQPAELGDSAVYLCASSPGRGTGELFFGEGSRLTVL.

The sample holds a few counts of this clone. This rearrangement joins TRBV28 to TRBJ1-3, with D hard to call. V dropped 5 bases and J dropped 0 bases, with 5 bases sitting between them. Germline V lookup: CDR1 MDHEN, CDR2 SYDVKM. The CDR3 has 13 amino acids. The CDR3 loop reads CASSPPSGNTIYF. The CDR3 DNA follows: TGTGCCAGCAGTCCTCCCTCTGGAAACACCATATATTTT.

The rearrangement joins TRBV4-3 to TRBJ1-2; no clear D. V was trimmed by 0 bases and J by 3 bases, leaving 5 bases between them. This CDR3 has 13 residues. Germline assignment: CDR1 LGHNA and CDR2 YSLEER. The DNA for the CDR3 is TGCGCCAGCAGCCAAGAGTCAGACTATGGCTACACCTTC. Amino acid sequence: CASSQESDYGYTF.

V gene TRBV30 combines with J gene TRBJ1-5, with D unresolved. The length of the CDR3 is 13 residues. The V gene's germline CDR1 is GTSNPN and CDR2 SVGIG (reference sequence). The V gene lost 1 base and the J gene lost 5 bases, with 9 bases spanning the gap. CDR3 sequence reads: CAWSASEDQPQHF. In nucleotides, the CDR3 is TGTGCCTGGAGTGCCTCCGAGGATCAGCCCCAGCATTTT.

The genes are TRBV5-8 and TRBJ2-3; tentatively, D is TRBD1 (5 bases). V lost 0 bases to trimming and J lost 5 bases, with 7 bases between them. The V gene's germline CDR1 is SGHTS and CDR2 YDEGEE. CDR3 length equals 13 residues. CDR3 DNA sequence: TGTGCCAGCAGCTTGGAAAGGGGAGATACGCAGTATTTT. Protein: CASSLERGDTQYF.